The 3 T cell receptor beta chains below come from one sample, sequenced in a study of immune characterization of retroperitoneal liposarcoma. TCRdb passed the PCR reads through MiXCR, listing each CDR3 protein once. The sample consists of 10,000 or so distinct CDR3 sequences, approximately 30% of them appearing once. What was sequenced was tumor tissue. The receptors stem from a male donor with retroperitoneal liposarcoma.

The table lists this clonotype with a few counts. The genes are TRBV12-3 or TRBV12-4 and TRBJ2-1; D is ambiguous. The CDR3 runs 14 residues. V was shortened by 3 bases and J by 13 bases, with 19 bases between the two germline ends. CDR3 sequence reads: CASSFWCSEETQFF. CDR3 nucleotides: TGTGCCAGCAGTTTTTGGTGTAGTGAAGAGACCCAGTTCTTC.

The rearrangement uses TRBV27 and TRBJ2-4, with 8 bases matching TRBD2. The DNA end favors TRBJ2-1, so the J call may be wrong. The germline V gene encodes CDR1 MNHEY and CDR2 SMNVEV (reference sequence). This CDR3 is 15 amino acids long. The chain's CDR3 is CASSRVSGRSYEQFF. The CDR3 DNA is TGTGCCAGCAGTAGGGTCAGCGGGAGAAGCTACGAGCAGTTCTTC.

The table lists this clonotype with many counts. The chain carries TRBV6-1 and TRBJ1-5; D is possibly TRBD1 (5 bases). V shed 7 bases and J shed 11 bases, with 18 bases lying between them. Per germline, CDR1 MNHNS and CDR2 SASEGT. CDR3 size: 13 residues. This CDR3 reads CASNTQGGSAQHF. As DNA, the CDR3 is TGTGCCAGCAACACGCAGGGAGGGTCGGCCCAGCATTTT.